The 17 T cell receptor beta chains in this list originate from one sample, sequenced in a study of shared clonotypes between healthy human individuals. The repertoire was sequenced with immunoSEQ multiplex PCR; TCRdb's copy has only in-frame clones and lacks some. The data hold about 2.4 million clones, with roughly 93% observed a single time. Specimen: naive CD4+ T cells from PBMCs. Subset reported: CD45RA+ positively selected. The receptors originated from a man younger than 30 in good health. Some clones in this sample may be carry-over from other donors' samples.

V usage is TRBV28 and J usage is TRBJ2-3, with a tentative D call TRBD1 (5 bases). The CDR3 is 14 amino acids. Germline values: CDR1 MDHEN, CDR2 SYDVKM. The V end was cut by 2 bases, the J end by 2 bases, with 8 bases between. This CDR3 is CASSLQGFTDTQYF. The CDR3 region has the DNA TGTGCCAGCAGTTTACAGGGATTCACAGATACGCAGTATTTT.

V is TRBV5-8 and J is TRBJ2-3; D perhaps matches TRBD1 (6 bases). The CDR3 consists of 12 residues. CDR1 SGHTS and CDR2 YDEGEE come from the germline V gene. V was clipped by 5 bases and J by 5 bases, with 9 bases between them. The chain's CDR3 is CASRWGQDTQYF. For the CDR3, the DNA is TGTGCCAGCAGGTGGGGACAAGATACGCAGTATTTT.

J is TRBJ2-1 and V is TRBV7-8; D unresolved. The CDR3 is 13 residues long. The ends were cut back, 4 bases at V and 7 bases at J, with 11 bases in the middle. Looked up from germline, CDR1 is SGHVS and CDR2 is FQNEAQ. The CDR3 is CASSWGLSNEQFF. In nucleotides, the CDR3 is TGTGCCAGCAGCTGGGGTTTGAGTAATGAGCAGTTCTTC.

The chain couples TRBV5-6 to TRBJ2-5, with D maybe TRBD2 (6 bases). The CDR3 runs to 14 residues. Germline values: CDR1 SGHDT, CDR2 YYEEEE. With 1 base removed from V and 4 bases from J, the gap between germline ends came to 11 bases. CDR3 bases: TGTGCCAGCAGCTTGTCGGCTAGCGCAGAGACCCAGTACTTC. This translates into CASSLSASAETQYF.

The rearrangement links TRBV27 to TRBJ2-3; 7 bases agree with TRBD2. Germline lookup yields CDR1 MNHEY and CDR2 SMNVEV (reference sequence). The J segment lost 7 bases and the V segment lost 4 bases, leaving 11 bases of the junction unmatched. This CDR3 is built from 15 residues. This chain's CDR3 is CASSSPSGKRNTQYF. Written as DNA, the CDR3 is TGTGCCAGCAGTTCCCCTAGCGGAAAGCGCAATACGCAGTATTTT.

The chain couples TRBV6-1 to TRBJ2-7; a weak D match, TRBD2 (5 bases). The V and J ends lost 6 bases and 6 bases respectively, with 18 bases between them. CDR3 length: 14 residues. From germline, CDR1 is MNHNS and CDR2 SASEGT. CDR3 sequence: CASSPARRSAEQYF. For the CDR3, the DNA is TGTGCCAGCAGCCCAGCGCGGAGGTCCGCCGAGCAGTACTTC.

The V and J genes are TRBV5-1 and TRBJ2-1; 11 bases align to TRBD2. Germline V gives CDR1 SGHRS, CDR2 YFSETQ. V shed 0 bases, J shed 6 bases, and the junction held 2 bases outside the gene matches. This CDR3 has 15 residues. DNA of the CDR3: TGCGCCAGCAGCTTGGGGGGACTAGCGGTCAATGAGCAGTTCTTC. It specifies CASSLGGLAVNEQFF.

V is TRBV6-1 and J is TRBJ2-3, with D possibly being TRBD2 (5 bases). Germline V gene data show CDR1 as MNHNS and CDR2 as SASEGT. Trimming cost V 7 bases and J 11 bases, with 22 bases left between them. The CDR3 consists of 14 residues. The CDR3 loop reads CASTMNDASLRQYF. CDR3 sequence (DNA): TGTGCCAGCACTATGAACGACGCTAGCCTTAGGCAGTATTTT.

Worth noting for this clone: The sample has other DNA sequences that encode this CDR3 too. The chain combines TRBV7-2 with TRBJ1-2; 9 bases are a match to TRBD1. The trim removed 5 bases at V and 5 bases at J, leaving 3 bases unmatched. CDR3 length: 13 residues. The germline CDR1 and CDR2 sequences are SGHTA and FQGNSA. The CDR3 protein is CASSVQGAYGYTF. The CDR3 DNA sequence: TGTGCCAGCAGCGTACAGGGGGCGTATGGCTACACCTTC.

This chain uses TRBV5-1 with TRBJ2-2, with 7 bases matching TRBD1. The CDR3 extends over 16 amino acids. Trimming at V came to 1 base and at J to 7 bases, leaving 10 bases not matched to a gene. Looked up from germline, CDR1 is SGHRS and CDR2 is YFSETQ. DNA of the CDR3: TGCGCCAGCAGCTTGTCTTTAACAGGGGTGATCGGGGAGCTGTTTTTT. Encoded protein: CASSLSLTGVIGELFF.

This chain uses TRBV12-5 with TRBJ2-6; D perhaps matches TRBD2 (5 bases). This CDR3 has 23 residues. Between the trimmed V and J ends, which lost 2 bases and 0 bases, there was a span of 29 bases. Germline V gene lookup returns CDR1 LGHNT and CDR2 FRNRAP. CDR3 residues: CASGLFLGGTWLADSSGANVLTF. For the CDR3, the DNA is TGTGCTAGTGGTTTGTTTTTGGGTGGAACCTGGCTAGCCGATAGCTCTGGGGCCAACGTCCTGACTTTC.

Here the CDR3 DNA reads TGTGCCAGCTCACTGGACAGATACGAGCAGTACTTC. Translating it yields CASSLDRYEQYF. This chain connects TRBV18 to TRBJ2-7; D perhaps matches TRBD1 (6 bases). CDR1 is KGHSH, CDR2 LQKENI, per germline. Between the trimmed V and J ends, which lost 4 bases and 4 bases, there was a span of 8 bases. The CDR3 covers 12 residues.

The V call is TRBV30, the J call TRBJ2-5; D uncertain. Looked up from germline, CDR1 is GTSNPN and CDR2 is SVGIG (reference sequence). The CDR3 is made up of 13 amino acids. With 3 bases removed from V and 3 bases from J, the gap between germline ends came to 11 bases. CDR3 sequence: CAWRESSKETQYF. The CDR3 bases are TGTGCCTGGAGGGAGAGTTCCAAAGAGACCCAGTACTTC.

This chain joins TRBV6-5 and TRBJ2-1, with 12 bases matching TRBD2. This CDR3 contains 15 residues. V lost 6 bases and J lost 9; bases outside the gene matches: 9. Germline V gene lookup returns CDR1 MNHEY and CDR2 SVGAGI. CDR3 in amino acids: CASRGPGLAGLEQFF. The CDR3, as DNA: TGTGCCAGCAGGGGTCCGGGACTAGCGGGTCTTGAGCAGTTCTTC.

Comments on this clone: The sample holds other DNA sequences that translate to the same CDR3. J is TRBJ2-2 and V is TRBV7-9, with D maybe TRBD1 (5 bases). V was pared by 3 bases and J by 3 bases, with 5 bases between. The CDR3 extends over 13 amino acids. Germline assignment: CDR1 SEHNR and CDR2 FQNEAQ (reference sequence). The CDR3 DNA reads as TGTGCCAGCAGCTTGACAGACACCGGGGAGCTGTTTTTT. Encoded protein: CASSLTDTGELFF.

CDR3 protein: CASSPSGGPPYEQYF. CDR3 nucleotides: TGTGCCAGCAGTCCCTCGGGGGGCCCACCCTACGAGCAGTACTTC. The chain employs TRBV28 and TRBJ2-7, with D perhaps matching TRBD2 (7 bases). The CDR3 runs 15 residues. Trimming took off 5 bases at V and 2 bases at J, with 16 bases between the two ends. CDR1 and CDR2 from the germline V gene are MDHEN and SYDVKM.

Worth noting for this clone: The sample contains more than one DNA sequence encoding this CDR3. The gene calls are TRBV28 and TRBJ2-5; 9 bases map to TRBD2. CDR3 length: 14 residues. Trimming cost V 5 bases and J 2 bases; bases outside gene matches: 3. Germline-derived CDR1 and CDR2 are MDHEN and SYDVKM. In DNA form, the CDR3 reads TGTGCCAGCAGTAGGCTAGCGGGACAAGAGACCCAGTACTTC. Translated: CASSRLAGQETQYF.